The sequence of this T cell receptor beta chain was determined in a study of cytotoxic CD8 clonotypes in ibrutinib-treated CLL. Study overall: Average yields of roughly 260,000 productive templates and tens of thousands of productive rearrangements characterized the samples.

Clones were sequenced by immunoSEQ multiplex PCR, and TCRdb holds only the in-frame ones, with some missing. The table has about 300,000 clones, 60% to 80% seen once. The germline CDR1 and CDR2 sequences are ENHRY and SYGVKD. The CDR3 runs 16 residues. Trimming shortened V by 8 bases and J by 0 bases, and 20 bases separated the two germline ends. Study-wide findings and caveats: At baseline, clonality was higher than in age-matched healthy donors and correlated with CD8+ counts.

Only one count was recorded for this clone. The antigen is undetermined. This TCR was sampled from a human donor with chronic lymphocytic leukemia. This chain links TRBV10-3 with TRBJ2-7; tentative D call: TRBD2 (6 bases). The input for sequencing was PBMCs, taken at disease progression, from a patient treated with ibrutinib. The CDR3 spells CAIFPRLALSSYEQYF. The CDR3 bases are TGTGCCATCTTTCCAAGGCTAGCGCTGAGCTCCTACGAGCAGTACTTC.